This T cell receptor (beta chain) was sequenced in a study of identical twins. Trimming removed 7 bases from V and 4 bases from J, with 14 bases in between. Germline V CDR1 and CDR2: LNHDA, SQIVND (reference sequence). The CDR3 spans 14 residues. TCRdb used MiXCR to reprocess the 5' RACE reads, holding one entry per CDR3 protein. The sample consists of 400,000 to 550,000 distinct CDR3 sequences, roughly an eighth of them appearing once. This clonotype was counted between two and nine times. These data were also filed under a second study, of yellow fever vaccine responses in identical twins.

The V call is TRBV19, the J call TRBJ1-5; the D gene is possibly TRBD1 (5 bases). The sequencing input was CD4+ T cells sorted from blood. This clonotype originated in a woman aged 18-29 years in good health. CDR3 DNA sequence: TGTGCCAGTACAAGGCTAGGGGCGAATCAGCCCCAGCATTTT. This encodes CASTRLGANQPQHF.